This T cell receptor beta chain was identified during a study of CDR3 diversity in severe acne. Germline V gives CDR1 MGHRA, CDR2 YSYEKL. The V gene lost 4 bases and the J gene lost 5 bases, with 14 bases spanning the gap. The length of the CDR3 is 14 residues. Using its own MiXCR run on the PCR reads, TCRdb lists one record per CDR3 protein. Of more than 85,000 distinct CDR3 sequences in the sample, more than 45% were seen once. This clonotype was recorded many times. What was sequenced was blood. The TCR originated in a male donor with acne. The rearrangement links TRBV4-1 to TRBJ1-1; no clear D gene. The CDR3 DNA sequence: TGCGCCAGCAGCCGTCTCGGGAGTTGGACTGAAGCTTTCTTT. This sequence encodes CASSRLGSWTEAFF.